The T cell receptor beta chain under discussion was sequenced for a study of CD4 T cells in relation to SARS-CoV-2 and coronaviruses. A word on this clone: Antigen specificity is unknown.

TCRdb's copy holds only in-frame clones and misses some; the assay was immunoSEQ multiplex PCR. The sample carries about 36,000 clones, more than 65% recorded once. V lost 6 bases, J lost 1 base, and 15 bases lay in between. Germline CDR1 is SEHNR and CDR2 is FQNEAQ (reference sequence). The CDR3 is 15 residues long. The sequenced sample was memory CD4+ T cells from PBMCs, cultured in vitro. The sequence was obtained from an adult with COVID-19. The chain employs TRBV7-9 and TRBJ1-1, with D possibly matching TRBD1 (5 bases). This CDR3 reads CASSPAGRANTEAFF. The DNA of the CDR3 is TGTGCCAGCAGTCCAGCCGGCAGGGCGAACACTGAAGCTTTCTTT.